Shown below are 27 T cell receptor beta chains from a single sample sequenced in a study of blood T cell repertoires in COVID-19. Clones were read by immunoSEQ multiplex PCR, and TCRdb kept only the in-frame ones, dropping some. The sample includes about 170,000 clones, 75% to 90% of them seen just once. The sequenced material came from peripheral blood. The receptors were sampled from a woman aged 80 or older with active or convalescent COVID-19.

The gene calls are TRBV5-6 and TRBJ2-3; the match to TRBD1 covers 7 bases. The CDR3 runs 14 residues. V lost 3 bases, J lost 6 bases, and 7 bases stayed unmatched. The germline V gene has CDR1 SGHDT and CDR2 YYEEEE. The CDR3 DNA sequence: TGTGCCAGCAGCTGGGGAACAGGGGCGGATACGCAGTATTTT. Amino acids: CASSWGTGADTQYF.

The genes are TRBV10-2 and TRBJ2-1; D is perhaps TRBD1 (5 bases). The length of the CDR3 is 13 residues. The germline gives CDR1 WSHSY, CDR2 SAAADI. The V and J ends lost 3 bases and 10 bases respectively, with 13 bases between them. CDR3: CASSDRVVTEQFF. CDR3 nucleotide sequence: TGCGCCAGCAGTGACAGGGTAGTAACAGAGCAGTTCTTC.

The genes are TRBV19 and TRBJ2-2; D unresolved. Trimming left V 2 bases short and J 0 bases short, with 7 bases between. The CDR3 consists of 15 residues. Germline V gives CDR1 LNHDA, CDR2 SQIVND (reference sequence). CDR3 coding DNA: TGTGCCAGTAGTATAACACAGACGAACACCGGGGAGCTGTTTTTT. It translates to CASSITQTNTGELFF.

CDR3 region: CASSPIRGQDQETQYF. DNA of the CDR3: TGTGCCAGCTCACCAATTAGGGGACAGGACCAAGAGACCCAGTACTTC. The rearrangement uses TRBV18 and TRBJ2-5; TRBD1 aligns across 8 bases. CDR1 KGHSH and CDR2 LQKENI come from the germline V gene. This CDR3 has 16 residues. V shed 2 bases, J shed 0 bases, and the junction held 5 bases outside the gene matches.

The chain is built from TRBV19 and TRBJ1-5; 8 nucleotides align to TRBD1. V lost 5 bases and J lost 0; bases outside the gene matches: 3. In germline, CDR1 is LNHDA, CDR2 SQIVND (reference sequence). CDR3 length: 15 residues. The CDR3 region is CASSHRGVSNQPQHF. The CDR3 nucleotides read TGTGCCAGTAGTCACAGGGGGGTTAGCAATCAGCCCCAGCATTTT.

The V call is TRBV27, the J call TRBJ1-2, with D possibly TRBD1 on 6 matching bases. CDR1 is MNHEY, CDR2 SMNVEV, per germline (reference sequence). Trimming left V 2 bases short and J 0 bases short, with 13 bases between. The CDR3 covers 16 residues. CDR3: CASSLDPDRANYGYTF. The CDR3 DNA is TGTGCCAGCAGTTTAGATCCGGACAGAGCTAACTATGGCTACACCTTC.

The chain's CDR3 is CASSRQGTDTQYF. In DNA, the CDR3 is TGTGCCAGCAGCCGACAGGGTACAGATACGCAGTATTTT. This rearrangement joins TRBV7-9 to TRBJ2-3; 7 nucleotides line up with TRBD1. The CDR3 extends over 13 amino acids. Germline values: CDR1 SEHNR, CDR2 FQNEAQ (reference sequence). The V gene end was trimmed by 5 bases and the J gene end by 3 bases; junction bases not matched to a gene: 2. Looking up the rest from reference TRBV7-9 and TRBJ2-3 gives the full variable domain: DTGVSQNPRHKITKRGQNVTFRCDPISEHNRLYWYRQTLGQGPEFLTYFQNEAQLEKSRLLSDRFSAERPKGSFSTLEIQRTEQGDSAMYLCASSRQGTDTQYFGPGTRLTVL.

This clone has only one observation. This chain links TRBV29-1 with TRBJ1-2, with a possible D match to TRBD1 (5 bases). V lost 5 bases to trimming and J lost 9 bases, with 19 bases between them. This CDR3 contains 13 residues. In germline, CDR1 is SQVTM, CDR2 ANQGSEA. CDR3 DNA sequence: TGCAGCGTTCCAATCACGGGGGGAACAAGCTACACCTTC. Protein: CSVPITGGTSYTF.

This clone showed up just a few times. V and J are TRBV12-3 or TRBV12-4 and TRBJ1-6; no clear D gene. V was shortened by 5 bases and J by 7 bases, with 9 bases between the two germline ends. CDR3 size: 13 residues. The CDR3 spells CASSKQLNSPLHF. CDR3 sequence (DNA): TGTGCCAGCAGTAAACAGTTGAATTCACCCCTCCACTTT.

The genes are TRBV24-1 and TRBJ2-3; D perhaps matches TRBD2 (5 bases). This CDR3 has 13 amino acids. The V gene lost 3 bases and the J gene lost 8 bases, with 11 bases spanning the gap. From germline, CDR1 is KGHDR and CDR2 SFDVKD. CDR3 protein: CATSDEGVGTQYF. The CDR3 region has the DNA TGTGCCACCAGTGATGAGGGTGTTGGTACGCAGTATTTT.

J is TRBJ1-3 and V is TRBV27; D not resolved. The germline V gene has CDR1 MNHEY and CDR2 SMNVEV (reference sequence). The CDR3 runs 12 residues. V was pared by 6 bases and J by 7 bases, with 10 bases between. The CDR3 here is CASSSPGNTIYF. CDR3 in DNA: TGTGCCAGCAGCTCGCCGGGGAACACCATATATTTT.

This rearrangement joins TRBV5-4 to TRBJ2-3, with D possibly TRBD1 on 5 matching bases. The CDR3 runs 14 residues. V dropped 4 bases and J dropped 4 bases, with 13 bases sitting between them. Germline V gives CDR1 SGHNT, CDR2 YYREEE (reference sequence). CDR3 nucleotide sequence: TGTGCCAGCAGCGTGAAGCAGGGCTCAGATACGCAGTATTTT. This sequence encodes CASSVKQGSDTQYF. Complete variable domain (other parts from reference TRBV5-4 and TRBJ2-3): ETGVTQSPTHLIKTRGQQVTLRCSSQSGHNTVSWYQQALGQGPQFIFQYYREEENGRGNFPPRFSGLQFPNYSSELNVNALELDDSALYLCASSVKQGSDTQYFGPGTRLTVL.

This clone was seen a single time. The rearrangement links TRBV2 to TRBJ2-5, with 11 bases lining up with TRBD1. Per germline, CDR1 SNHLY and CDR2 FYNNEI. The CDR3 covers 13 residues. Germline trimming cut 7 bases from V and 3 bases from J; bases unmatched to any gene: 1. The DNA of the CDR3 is TGTGCCAGCAAGGGACAGGGGGAAGAGACCCAGTACTTC. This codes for CASKGQGEETQYF.

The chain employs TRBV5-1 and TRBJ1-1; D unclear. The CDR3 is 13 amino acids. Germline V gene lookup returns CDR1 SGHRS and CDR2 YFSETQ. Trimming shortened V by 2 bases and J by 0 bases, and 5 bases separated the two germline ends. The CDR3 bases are TGCGCCAGCAGCTTCACGGTGAACACTGAAGCTTTCTTT. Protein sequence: CASSFTVNTEAFF.

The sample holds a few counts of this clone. Here the CDR3 DNA reads TGTGCCAGCAGTTTAATGTCAGGGAACACTGAAGCTTTCTTT. Protein sequence: CASSLMSGNTEAFF. The rearrangement joins TRBV28 to TRBJ1-1; D unclear. Germline loops: CDR1 MDHEN, CDR2 SYDVKM. V lost 2 bases, J lost 1 base, and 8 bases lay in between. CDR3 length: 14 amino acids. Based on the CDR3 plus reference TRBV28 and TRBJ1-1, the full variable domain is DVKVTQSSRYLVKRTGEKVFLECVQDMDHENMFWYRQDPGLGLRLIYFSYDVKMKEKGDIPEGYSVSREKKERFSLILESASTNQTSMYLCASSLMSGNTEAFFGQGTRLTVV.

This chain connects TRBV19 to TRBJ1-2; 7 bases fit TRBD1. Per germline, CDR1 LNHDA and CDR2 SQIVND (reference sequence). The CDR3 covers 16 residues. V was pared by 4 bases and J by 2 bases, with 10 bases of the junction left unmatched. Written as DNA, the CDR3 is TGTGCCAGTAGTACCACTCGACAGGGAGTAAACTATGGCTACACCTTC. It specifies CASSTTRQGVNYGYTF.

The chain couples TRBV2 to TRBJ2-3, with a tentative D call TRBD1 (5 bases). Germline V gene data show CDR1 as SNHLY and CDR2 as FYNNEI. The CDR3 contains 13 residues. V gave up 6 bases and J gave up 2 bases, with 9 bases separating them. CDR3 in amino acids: CASRSRATDTQYF. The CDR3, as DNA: TGTGCCAGCAGGAGCAGGGCCACAGATACGCAGTATTTT.

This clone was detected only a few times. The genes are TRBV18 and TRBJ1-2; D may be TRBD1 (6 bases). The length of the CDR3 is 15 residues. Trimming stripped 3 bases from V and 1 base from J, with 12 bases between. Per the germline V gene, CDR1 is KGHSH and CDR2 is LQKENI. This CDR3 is CASSPNRDRNYGYTF. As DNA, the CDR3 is TGTGCCAGCTCACCCAACAGGGACCGTAACTATGGCTACACCTTC.

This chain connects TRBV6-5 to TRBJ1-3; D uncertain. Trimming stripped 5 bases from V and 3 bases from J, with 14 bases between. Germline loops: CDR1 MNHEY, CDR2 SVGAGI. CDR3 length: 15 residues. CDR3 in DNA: TGTGCCAGCAGTAACCCGGGATTATTTGGAAACACCATATATTTT. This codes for CASSNPGLFGNTIYF.

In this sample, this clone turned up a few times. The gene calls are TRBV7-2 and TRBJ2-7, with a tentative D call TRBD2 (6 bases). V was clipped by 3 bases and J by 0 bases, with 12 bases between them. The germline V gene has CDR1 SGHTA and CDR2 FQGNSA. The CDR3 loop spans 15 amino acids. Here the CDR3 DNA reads TGTGCCAGCAGCTTTACACGGGAGAGCTCCTACGAGCAGTACTTC. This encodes CASSFTRESSYEQYF.

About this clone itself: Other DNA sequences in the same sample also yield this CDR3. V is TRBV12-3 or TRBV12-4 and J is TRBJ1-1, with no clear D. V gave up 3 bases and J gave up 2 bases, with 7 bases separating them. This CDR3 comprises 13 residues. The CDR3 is CASSLSRNTEAFF. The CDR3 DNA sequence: TGTGCCAGCAGTTTGTCGCGCAACACTGAAGCTTTCTTT.

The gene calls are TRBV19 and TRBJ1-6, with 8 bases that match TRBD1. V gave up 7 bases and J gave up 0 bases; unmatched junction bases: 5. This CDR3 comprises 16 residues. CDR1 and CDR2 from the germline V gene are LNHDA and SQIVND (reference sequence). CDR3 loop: CASIKGQGSYNSPLHF. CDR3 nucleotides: TGTGCCAGTATAAAAGGACAGGGCTCCTATAATTCACCCCTCCACTTT.

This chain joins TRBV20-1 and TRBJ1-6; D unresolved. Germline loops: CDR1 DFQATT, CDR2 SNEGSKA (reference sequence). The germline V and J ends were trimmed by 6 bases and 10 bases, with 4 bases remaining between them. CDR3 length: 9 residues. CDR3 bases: TGCAGTGCCGGGTCACCCCTCCACTTT. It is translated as CSAGSPLHF.

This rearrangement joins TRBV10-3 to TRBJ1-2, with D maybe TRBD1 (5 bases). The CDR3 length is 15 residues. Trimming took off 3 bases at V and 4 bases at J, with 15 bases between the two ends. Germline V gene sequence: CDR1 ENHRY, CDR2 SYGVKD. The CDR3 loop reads CAISDAEGRGYGYTF. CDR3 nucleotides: TGTGCCATCAGTGATGCGGAGGGGCGGGGCTATGGCTACACCTTC.

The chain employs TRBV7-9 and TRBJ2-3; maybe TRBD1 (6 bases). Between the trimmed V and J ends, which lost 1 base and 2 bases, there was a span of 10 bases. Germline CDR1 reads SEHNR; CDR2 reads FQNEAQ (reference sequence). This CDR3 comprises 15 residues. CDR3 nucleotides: TGTGCCAGCAGCTTAGGGGTGGGGGCCACAGATACGCAGTATTTT. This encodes CASSLGVGATDTQYF.

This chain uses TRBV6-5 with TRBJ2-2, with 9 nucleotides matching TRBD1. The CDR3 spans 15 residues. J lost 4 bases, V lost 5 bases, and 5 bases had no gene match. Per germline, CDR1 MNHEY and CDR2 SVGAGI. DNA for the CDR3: TGTGCCAGCAGTACCGGGACAGGGTCCACCGGGGAGCTGTTTTTT. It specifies CASSTGTGSTGELFF.

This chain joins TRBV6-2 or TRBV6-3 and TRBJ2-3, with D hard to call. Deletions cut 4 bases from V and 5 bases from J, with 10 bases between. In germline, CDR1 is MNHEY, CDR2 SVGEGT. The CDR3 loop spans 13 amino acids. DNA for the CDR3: TGTGCCAGCAGTTCCCTGTCGGTAGATACGCAGTATTTT. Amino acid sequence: CASSSLSVDTQYF.